The sequence of this T cell receptor (beta chain) was determined in a study of vaccination effects on CD4 cells after COVID-19. Expansion of antigen-specific CD4+ T cells with viral peptide pools was carried out by the ViraFEST assay before sequencing. The authors isolated CD4+ T cells after 9 to 10 days of culture. Participants each got two BNT162b2 or mRNA-1273 vaccine doses. In culture with 10 IU/ml IL-2 and around 10 ug/ml peptides, PBMC were grown at a few million per well. IL-2 medium supplanted half the medium on days 3 and 7. V was pared by 5 bases and J by 1 base, with 9 bases of the junction left unmatched. CDR1 is MNHEY and CDR2 is SVGEGT in the germline V gene. This CDR3 is 17 amino acids long. Libraries were prepared by immunoSEQ multiplex PCR; TCRdb keeps only in-frame clonotypes and omits some of them. This sample has about 31,000 clones, with over 75% found just once. Regarding the study as a whole: The study found marked clonal contraction of infection- and vaccine-induced clones late after vaccination.

Comment on this clone: Its antigen is currently unknown.

This clonotype was sampled from a human donor who received a COVID-19 vaccine. Some clones in this sample may be carry-over from other donors' samples. The V gene is TRBV6-2 or TRBV6-3, the J gene TRBJ2-2; 8 bases agree with TRBD1. The starting material was CD4+ T cells from PBMCs cultured with SARS-CoV-2 spike peptides, obtained after COVID-19 vaccination. As DNA, the CDR3 is TGTGCCAGCAGTCACAGACAGGGGTGGTTGAACACCGGGGAGCTGTTTTTT. Its protein product is CASSHRQGWLNTGELFF.